A single sample gave rise to the 20 T cell receptor beta chains below, sequenced in a study of T cell responses to AZD1222 COVID-19 vaccine (dated by TCRdb to 2020 to 2023). Sample time point, as interpreted from the label and publication: baseline before first vaccination. Receptor libraries were prepared by the immunoSEQ multiplex PCR assay. Imported from immuneACCESS, the table was reduced by TCRdb to in-frame sequences with V and J called. These copies leave out some clones; in studies compared against another copy, an unresolved V gene accounts for under half, and the cause of the remainder is not known. In this sample the table shows 150,000 to 200,000 clones, about nine tenths of which occur a single time. The leading ten clones occupy about 2.5% of the sample. Sequenced material: peripheral blood, taken on day 0 of AZD1222 vaccination. Every receptor here comes from an adult in good health.

The chain is built from TRBV3-1 (or the pseudogene TRBV3-2) and TRBJ2-7; D is unresolved. V was pared by 3 bases and J by 0 bases, with 18 bases between. Germline V gene sequence: CDR1 LGHDT, CDR2 YNNKEL (reference sequence). The CDR3 consists of 17 residues. In nucleotides, the CDR3 is TGTGCCAGCAGCCAGGCCCCTCGGGCTGTCAGCTCCTACGAGCAGTACTTC. It is translated as CASSQAPRAVSSYEQYF.

V is TRBV9 and J is TRBJ2-5; D possibly corresponds to TRBD1 (5 bases). This CDR3 has 15 residues. Trimming cost V 0 bases and J 3 bases, with 12 bases left between them. Germline CDR1 is SGDLS and CDR2 is YYNGEE. This CDR3 reads CASSVGRAGEETQYF. The CDR3 DNA is TGTGCCAGCAGCGTAGGCAGGGCTGGAGAAGAGACCCAGTACTTC. Full variable domain (missing parts from reference TRBV9 and TRBJ2-5): DSGVTQTPKHLITATGQRVTLRCSPRSGDLSVYWYQQSLDQGLQFLIQYYNGEERAKGNILERFSAQQFPDLHSELNLSSLELGDSALYFCASSVGRAGEETQYFGPGTRLLVL.

This clone was recorded a few times. This chain uses TRBV18 with TRBJ1-4; D not resolved. This CDR3 contains 15 residues. V was shortened by 4 bases and J by 4 bases, with 13 bases between the two germline ends. Germline CDR1 is KGHSH and CDR2 is LQKENI. This CDR3 is CASSLSIGNNEKLFF. For the CDR3, the DNA is TGTGCCAGCTCACTCTCAATAGGAAATAATGAAAAACTGTTTTTT.

The chain employs TRBV29-1 and TRBJ1-5, with a tentative D call TRBD1 (6 bases). CDR1 and CDR2 from the germline V gene are SQVTM and ANQGSEA. Trimming pared 0 bases from V and 8 bases from J, leaving 11 bases between. The CDR3 has 13 residues. The CDR3 sequence is CSVEENRDEPQHF. The CDR3 coding sequence is TGCAGCGTTGAAGAGAACAGGGATGAGCCCCAGCATTTT. Complete variable domain (other parts from reference TRBV29-1 and TRBJ1-5): SAVISQKPSRDICQRGTSLTIQCQVDSQVTMMFWYRQQPGQSLTLIATANQGSEATYESGFVIDKFPISRPNLTFSTLTVSNMSPEDSSIYLCSVEENRDEPQHFGDGTRLSIL.

The rearrangement links TRBV3-1 (or the pseudogene TRBV3-2) to TRBJ2-1, with 9 positions matching TRBD2. With V trimmed by 0 bases and J by 8 bases, 8 bases remained unmatched. CDR1 and CDR2 (germline): LGHDT, YNNKEL (reference sequence). There are 16 residues in the CDR3. The CDR3 DNA reads TGTGCCAGCAGCCAAGAAGGGGCTAGCGGGACCTATGAGCAGTTCTTC. Translated: CASSQEGASGTYEQFF.

V gene TRBV19 combines with J gene TRBJ2-7; D call uncertain. V lost 4 bases to trimming and J lost 4 bases, with 8 bases between them. The CDR3 is made up of 12 amino acids. Germline V gene data show CDR1 as LNHDA and CDR2 as SQIVND (reference sequence). The CDR3 DNA reads TGTGCCAGTAGTAATTTCCGTTACGAGCAGTACTTC. Amino acid sequence: CASSNFRYEQYF.

V and J are TRBV29-1 and TRBJ2-5; the match to TRBD2 covers 10 bases. The CDR3 has 16 residues. V was clipped by 4 bases and J by 5 bases; unmatched bases: 13. Germline V gene sequence: CDR1 SQVTM, CDR2 ANQGSEA. The CDR3 bases are TGCAGCGTTGCCCCTAGCGGGAGTATGGGACAGGAGACCCAGTACTTC. Translated, it gives CSVAPSGSMGQETQYF.

This clone has only a few counts. This rearrangement joins TRBV10-1 to TRBJ1-1; D is ambiguous. This CDR3 contains 11 residues. Trimming stripped 3 bases from V and 9 bases from J, with 8 bases between. Germline V gene sequence: CDR1 WNHNN, CDR2 SYGVQD (reference sequence). The CDR3 DNA sequence: TGCGCCAGCAGTGACCATTCTAAAGCTTTCTTT. This translates into CASSDHSKAFF.

The chain has TRBV30 and TRBJ2-3; no clear D gene. The V gene's germline CDR1 is GTSNPN and CDR2 SVGIG (reference sequence). V was cut by 2 bases and J by 1 base, with 10 bases left in between. The length of the CDR3 is 14 residues. The CDR3 DNA is TGTGCCTGGAGTTGGAGAGTTGGCACAGATACGCAGTATTTT. Its protein is CAWSWRVGTDTQYF.

The chain uses TRBV28 and TRBJ2-2, with D perhaps TRBD1 or TRBD2 (5 bases each). The germline V gene has CDR1 MDHEN and CDR2 SYDVKM. This CDR3 spans 15 amino acids. V was shortened by 5 bases and J by 2 bases, with 12 bases between the two germline ends. The DNA for the CDR3 is TGTGCCAGCAGTATCCGGGACGTCAACACCGGGGAGCTGTTTTTT. This codes for CASSIRDVNTGELFF.

V usage is TRBV25-1 and J usage is TRBJ2-7, with 8 positions matching TRBD1. This CDR3 contains 14 residues. CDR1 is MGHDK, CDR2 SYGVNS, per germline. After removal of 3 bases from V and 5 bases from J, the junction contained 6 bases not matched to a gene. The CDR3 bases are TGTGCCAGCAGTGACCAGGGGGCGACAGACGAGCAGTACTTC. This gives the protein CASSDQGATDEQYF.

The chain joins TRBV6-4 to TRBJ2-3, with D possibly matching TRBD2 (5 bases). V dropped 0 bases and J dropped 2 bases, with 15 bases sitting between them. Per germline, CDR1 MRHNA and CDR2 SNTAGT. The CDR3 is made up of 17 amino acids. Written as DNA, the CDR3 is TGTGCCAGCAGTGACTCCTGTTGGGAGTCCGACACAGATACGCAGTATTTT. It translates to CASSDSCWESDTDTQYF.

This clone was seen only once. This chain joins TRBV19 and TRBJ2-2, with D perhaps matching TRBD1 or TRBD2 (7 bases each). Germline loops: CDR1 LNHDA, CDR2 SQIVND (reference sequence). CDR3 length: 15 amino acids. The germline V and J ends were trimmed by 3 bases and 6 bases, with 14 bases remaining between them. CDR3 coding DNA: TGTGCCAGTAGTATCCCAGGGGGGGAACCCGGGGAGCTGTTTTTT. Translation: CASSIPGGEPGELFF.

This sequence joins TRBV5-1 and TRBJ2-1, with D possibly TRBD1 on 6 matching bases. This CDR3 contains 15 residues. With 3 bases removed from V and 3 bases from J, the gap between germline ends came to 13 bases. The germline gives CDR1 SGHRS, CDR2 YFSETQ. DNA of the CDR3: TGCGCCAGCAGCTCAACAGGGAACAACTACAATGAGCAGTTCTTC. Its translation: CASSSTGNNYNEQFF.

The chain carries TRBV5-5 and TRBJ1-6; unclear D gene. Trimming pared 4 bases from V and 2 bases from J, leaving 4 bases between. Germline assignment: CDR1 SGHKS and CDR2 YYEKEE (reference sequence). This CDR3 is 13 amino acids long. This chain's CDR3 is CASSETYNSPLHF. The CDR3 nucleotides read TGTGCCAGCAGCGAGACCTATAATTCACCCCTCCACTTT.

The rearrangement uses TRBV19 and TRBJ2-7; 8 bases are shared with TRBD2. Trimming took 1 base from V and 3 from J; bases not matched to a gene: 8. This CDR3 is built from 16 residues. CDR1 is LNHDA, CDR2 SQIVND, per germline (reference sequence). The CDR3 DNA reads TGTGCCAGTAGTATAGTGGGTAGCGGGACTTACTACGAGCAGTACTTC. Translation gives CASSIVGSGTYYEQYF.

V gene TRBV13 combines with J gene TRBJ1-1; no reliable D call. The CDR3 is 13 residues long. Germline V gives CDR1 PRHDT, CDR2 FYEKMQ (reference sequence). The V end lost 5 bases, the J end lost 3 bases, and 10 bases lay between the germline ends. CDR3 in amino acids: CASSARLYTEAFF. CDR3 in DNA: TGTGCCAGCAGCGCCCGATTGTACACTGAAGCTTTCTTT.

The gene calls are TRBV19 and TRBJ1-1; D may be TRBD1 (6 bases). The CDR3 loop spans 15 amino acids. V gave up 9 bases and J gave up 1 base, with 18 bases separating them. Germline V gives CDR1 LNHDA, CDR2 SQIVND (reference sequence). The CDR3 nucleotides are TGTGCCAGCTCGGATCGGGACATCTCGAACACTGAAGCTTTCTTT. It translates to CASSDRDISNTEAFF. The whole variable domain, remainder taken from reference TRBV19 and TRBJ1-1, is DGGITQSPKYLFRKEGQNVTLSCEQNLNHDAMYWYRQDPGQGLRLIYYSQIVNDFQKGDIAEGYSVSREKKESFPLTVTSAQKNPTAFYLCASSDRDISNTEAFFGQGTRLTVV.

This sequence joins TRBV7-2 and TRBJ2-1; the match to TRBD2 covers 11 bases. V lost 0 bases and J lost 8; bases outside the gene matches: 6. The CDR3 runs to 16 residues. The germline V gene has CDR1 SGHTA and CDR2 FQGNSA. The chain's CDR3 is CASSLASGRVFDEQFF. The CDR3 DNA is TGTGCCAGCAGCTTAGCTAGCGGGAGGGTATTCGATGAGCAGTTCTTC.

The chain recombines TRBV7-8 with TRBJ2-4; 7 bases match TRBD2. Trimming took 5 bases from V and 0 from J; bases not matched to a gene: 25. Germline lookup yields CDR1 SGHVS and CDR2 FQNEAQ. This CDR3 contains 22 residues. For the CDR3, the DNA is TGTGCCAGCAGCCTCTCTTTAGCGGGCTCGAGAATAACAGCTCTAGCCAAAAACATTCAGTACTTC. Translation: CASSLSLAGSRITALAKNIQYF.